Here is one TCR beta chain with its context. The sample holds a few counts of this clone. Its antigen has not been determined. No base quality values were provided; no much bigger clone lies one nucleotide off. The sample is drawn from a study of blood T cell repertoires in COVID-19 (dated by TCRdb to about 2020). Broadly, across the study: Samples covering the acute and convalescent phases of COVID-19 were provided by collaborators in the United States, Italy and Spain. The dataset comprised deeply sampled blood TCRbeta repertoires from subjects exposed to, actively infected with, or recovered from COVID-19. HLA class I and class II types, where available, came from metadata supplied by the sample provider rather than from assay-based typing. The material from the prospective study consisted of cDNA or gDNA derived from T cells, B-cell-depleted T cells, or PBMCs. The sample metadata nearly always contained a de-identified subject ID, COVID-19 status, age in years and sex. A freely available public database, intended as a resource for researchers studying the immune response to SARS-CoV-2, is where the repertoires were released. Samples were obtained from the ongoing ImmuneRACE study (first 160 participants) and from some 1,300 subjects provided by 6 global collaborators.

TCRbeta CDR3 regions were amplified from genomic DNA using the immunoSEQ Assay, a bias-controlled multiplex PCR. The paper's data handling went like this. Nucleated cell counts per sample were estimated from amplification of reference gene primers within the assay. To quantify the absolute abundance of each unique TCRbeta CDR3 rearrangement, sequence reads were collapsed and filtered. For each sample, productive Simpson clonality was calculated as the square root of Simpson's diversity index across productive rearrangements. In its TCRdb copy, this immuneACCESS table keeps in-frame sequences only and misses some clones. Where compared with another copy, unresolved V genes explain less than half of these, and the others have no known cause. The D gene and trimming were derived from the DNA, and the V and J assignments and clone size from that table. This sample comprises roughly 430,000 clones, nearly 90% of them detected only once. The ten largest clones take up roughly 1.4% of the sample.

In the prospective study, participants were about 18 to 89 years old, resided in 20 to 30 geographic areas of the United States, and were enrolled through a virtual design. Cohort assignment in the prospective study relied on participant-reported clinical history from a screening survey and a study questionnaire. A participant counted as exposed if, within 2 weeks of entering the study, that participant had been in contact with someone who had a PCR-confirmed or clinician-diagnosed COVID-19 case. Mobile phlebotomists in the prospective study collected whole blood, serum and a nasopharyngeal or oropharyngeal swab from every participant. Participants in the prospective study had the option to provide additional blood draws and questionnaires over an approximately two-month period. Prospective study blood samples were shipped either frozen or at room temperature before DNA extraction. Beyond this particular receptor, the publication reports: How much clinical and demographic metadata was included differed by source and by participant, and the metadata was provided uncurated.

This TCR derives from a woman under 30 who had been exposed to COVID-19. Sequencing was done on a sample of PBMCs or T cells enriched from blood (not recorded which).

The CDR3 loop reads CSARSPTGGQSSYNEQFF. The DNA sequence is given as TGCAGCGCCCGGTCCCCCACAGGGGGCCAGAGCTCCTACAATGAGCAGTTCTTC. The chain is assembled from TRBV29-1 and TRBJ2-1, with TRBD1 matching 9 junction bases. Reading from cysteine to phenylalanine, the CDR3 counts 18 amino acids. Only the CDR3 DNA stays, 54 bases, in frame from base 1. From the germline V gene, CDR1 is SQVTM and CDR2 is ANQGSEA. V has 7 bases trimmed and J has 0 bases trimmed; junction bases matching no gene number 16.